This T cell receptor (beta chain) appears in the sequencing data of a study of blood T cell repertoires in COVID-19. Whole-study context: Collection of acute and convalescent COVID-19 samples took place in the United States, Italy and Spain.

In the source study's methods: Counts of nucleated cells, estimated from reference gene primer amplification, were obtained. The repertoire was sequenced with immunoSEQ multiplex PCR; TCRdb's copy has only in-frame clones and lacks some. That table gives V, J and clone size, and the DNA gave D and trimming. This table holds 100,000 to 150,000 clones, about 70% found once. Sequenced input: peripheral blood. The sequence came from a man aged 55-75 years with acute or convalescent COVID-19.

This chain's CDR3 is CASSLGGDTEAFF. The CDR3 region has the DNA TGCGCCAGCAGCTTGGGCGGGGACACTGAAGCTTTCTTT. J is TRBJ1-1 and V is TRBV5-1; D gene ambiguous. With 0 bases removed from V and 3 bases from J, the gap between germline ends came to 6 bases. CDR1 SGHRS and CDR2 YFSETQ come from the germline V gene. This CDR3 contains 13 residues.